Listed here are 21 T cell receptor beta chains from one sample, sequenced in a study of cytomegalovirus exposure and HLA in healthy donors. This PCR relied on a set of 60 Vbeta primers and 13 Jbeta primers. TCRdb keeps only in-frame clones here, not all; method: immunoSEQ multiplex PCR. The repertoire includes around 110,000 clones, 60% to 70% of them detected once, and roughly 10% sits in the top ten. The source material was PBMCs. These receptors all come from a woman aged 40 to 55 in good health and CMV-seropositive.

This chain uses TRBV2 with TRBJ1-5; D is unresolved. Germline V gives CDR1 SNHLY, CDR2 FYNNEI. The CDR3 is 15 residues long. V was shortened by 6 bases and J by 0 bases, with 12 bases between the two germline ends. The CDR3 reads CASSPETYSNQPQHF. CDR3 bases: TGTGCCAGCAGCCCCGAAACCTATAGCAATCAGCCCCAGCATTTT.

The V gene is TRBV4-3, the J gene TRBJ2-4, with D possibly matching TRBD1 (5 bases). This CDR3 is 17 amino acids long. V dropped 0 bases and J dropped 0 bases, with 12 bases sitting between them. Germline CDR1 LGHNA, CDR2 YSLEER. This chain's CDR3 is CASSQDTDSLAKNIQYF. The CDR3 bases are TGCGCCAGCAGCCAAGATACCGACAGCCTAGCCAAAAACATTCAGTACTTC.

At least ten counts were recorded for this clone. The V call is TRBV6-6, the J call TRBJ2-5; D might be TRBD2 (6 bases). CDR3 length equals 13 residues. V was cut by 7 bases and J by 2 bases, with 11 bases left in between. Germline lookup yields CDR1 MNHNY and CDR2 SVGAGI (reference sequence). CDR3 sequence: CASTVAEQETQYF. CDR3 nucleotide sequence: TGTGCCAGCACCGTAGCGGAGCAAGAGACCCAGTACTTC.

The genes are TRBV7-9 and TRBJ2-5; TRBD1 agrees at 8 bases. Per germline, CDR1 SEHNR and CDR2 FQNEAQ (reference sequence). The CDR3 has 16 residues. V lost 5 bases and J lost 4; bases outside the gene matches: 12. The CDR3 protein is CASSQKMGQAGETQYF. The CDR3 region has the DNA TGTGCCAGCAGCCAAAAGATGGGACAGGCAGGAGAGACCCAGTACTTC.

About this clone: Other nucleotide sequences in the sample specify the same CDR3. The gene calls are TRBV5-1 and TRBJ2-1; a possible D gene is TRBD1 (5 bases). The CDR3 is 15 amino acids. Germline CDR1 SGHRS, CDR2 YFSETQ. V was pared by 6 bases and J by 0 bases, with 13 bases between. Written as DNA, the CDR3 is TGCGCCAGCACCCCAGACAGTTACTCCTACAATGAGCAGTTCTTC. It specifies CASTPDSYSYNEQFF. Variable domain in full (rest from reference TRBV5-1 and TRBJ2-1): KAGVTQTPRYLIKTRGQQVTLSCSPISGHRSVSWYQQTPGQGLQFLFEYFSETQRNKGNFPGRFSGRQFSNSRSEMNVSTLELGDSALYLCASTPDSYSYNEQFFGPGTRLTVL.

This chain joins TRBV7-9 and TRBJ2-4, with 7 nucleotides matching TRBD1. V gave up 1 base and J gave up 1 base; unmatched junction bases: 4. The CDR3 is 16 amino acids. Germline assignment: CDR1 SEHNR and CDR2 FQNEAQ (reference sequence). The chain's CDR3 is CASSLVGGIAKNIQYF. CDR3 DNA sequence: TGTGCCAGCAGCTTAGTAGGGGGCATTGCCAAAAACATTCAGTACTTC.

The chain joins TRBV7-6 to TRBJ2-1; D is ambiguous. Germline assignment: CDR1 SGHVS and CDR2 FNYEAQ. This CDR3 region has 15 residues. The V gene lost 5 bases and the J gene lost 0 bases, with 11 bases spanning the gap. The CDR3, as DNA: TGTGCCAGCAGCAAAACTACAAACTCCTACAATGAGCAGTTCTTC. Its translation: CASSKTTNSYNEQFF.

This rearrangement joins TRBV4-2 to TRBJ1-2, with a tentative D call TRBD1 (5 bases). V was trimmed by 0 bases and J by 4 bases, leaving 9 bases between them. This CDR3 region has 14 residues. Germline CDR1 LGHNA, CDR2 YNFKEQ. The CDR3: CASSQDPDTYGYTF. The CDR3 region has the DNA TGTGCCAGCAGCCAAGATCCGGACACCTATGGCTACACCTTC.

The chain joins TRBV6-1 to TRBJ1-2; weak D call: TRBD1 (6 bases). This CDR3 spans 12 amino acids. The germline V gene has CDR1 MNHNS and CDR2 SASEGT. V was shortened by 6 bases and J by 2 bases, with 7 bases between the two germline ends. As DNA, the CDR3 is TGTGCCAGCAGAGACAGGAACTATGGCTACACCTTC. Its protein is CASRDRNYGYTF.

The chain joins TRBV2 to TRBJ1-2, with TRBD1 matching over 7 bases. The CDR3 sequence is 16 residues long. The V gene's germline CDR1 is SNHLY and CDR2 FYNNEI. After removal of 6 bases from V and 0 bases from J, the junction contained 10 bases not matched to a gene. CDR3 DNA: TGTGCCAGCAGACGCGAGGGGGCGAACGCTAACTATGGCTACACCTTC. It is translated as CASRREGANANYGYTF.

The rearrangement links TRBV9 to TRBJ2-1; 9 nucleotides line up with TRBD2. The CDR3 has 15 residues. The germline CDR1 and CDR2 sequences are SGDLS and YYNGEE. With 4 bases clipped from V and 1 base from J, the junction kept 3 bases outside the gene matches. DNA of the CDR3: TGTGCCAGCAGCCGTAGCGGGAGTTCCTACAATGAGCAGTTCTTC. It codes for CASSRSGSSYNEQFF. Supplemented by reference TRBV9 and TRBJ2-1, the full variable domain reads DSGVTQTPKHLITATGQRVTLRCSPRSGDLSVYWYQQSLDQGLQFLIQYYNGEERAKGNILERFSAQQFPDLHSELNLSSLELGDSALYFCASSRSGSSYNEQFFGPGTRLTVL.

This clone showed up just once. The chain has TRBV6-1 and TRBJ2-1, with D perhaps matching TRBD1 (6 bases). Per germline, CDR1 MNHNS and CDR2 SASEGT. V lost 3 bases to trimming and J lost 4 bases, with 13 bases between them. The CDR3 has 15 amino acids. Here the CDR3 reads CASSDLQGSYNEQFF. DNA of the CDR3: TGTGCCAGCAGTGACCTACAGGGCTCGTACAATGAGCAGTTCTTC.

This clone was observed a single time. Sequence at one end of the junction differs from germline and may be a read error. Additional DNA sequences in this sample encode the identical CDR3. The rearrangement joins TRBV6-6 to TRBJ1-1; D possibly corresponds to TRBD1 (6 bases). CDR3 length: 15 residues. Germline V lookup: CDR1 MNHNY, CDR2 SVGAGI (reference sequence). The CDR3 region has the DNA TGTGCCAGCACCCACGGGGGGGCGTGGGACACTGAGGCTTTCTTT. Its translation is CASTHGGAWDTEAFF.

This clone was counted a few times. The chain uses TRBV4-2 and TRBJ1-2, with a possible D match to TRBD1 (5 bases). The germline V gene encodes CDR1 LGHNA and CDR2 YNFKEQ. With 1 base removed from V and 5 bases from J, the gap between germline ends came to 14 bases. The CDR3 has 15 amino acids. Here the CDR3 reads CASSQAAGIGYGYTF. The DNA of the CDR3 is TGTGCCAGCAGCCAAGCCGCAGGGATAGGGTATGGCTACACCTTC.

The chain employs TRBV7-9 and TRBJ2-2, with 9 positions matching TRBD1. V lost 4 bases to trimming and J lost 8 bases; unmatched junction nucleotides: 2. The germline CDR1 and CDR2 sequences are SEHNR and FQNEAQ (reference sequence). The CDR3 totals 13 residues. The CDR3 region is CASSSGQGGELFF. The CDR3 DNA reads as TGTGCCAGCAGCTCGGGACAGGGTGGGGAGCTGTTTTTT.

J is TRBJ2-7 and V is TRBV29-1, with D maybe TRBD1 (5 bases). The CDR3 spans 12 residues. Trimming removed 8 bases at V and 0 bases at J, with 11 bases between. Per germline, CDR1 SQVTM and CDR2 ANQGSEA. The CDR3 sequence is CSYLDNSYEQYF. As DNA, the CDR3 is TGCAGCTATCTGGACAACTCCTACGAGCAGTACTTC.

The chain couples TRBV5-4 to TRBJ2-7, with 11 bases identical to TRBD2. The CDR3 has 18 residues. The ends lost 4 bases at V and 2 bases at J; junction bases unmatched: 14. Germline V gives CDR1 SGHNT, CDR2 YYREEE (reference sequence). In DNA form, the CDR3 reads TGTGCCAGCAGCGGGGGGGGACTAGCGGTACAGGGTACCTACGAGCAGTACTTC. Protein product: CASSGGGLAVQGTYEQYF.

The CDR3 sequence is CASSVGFRVGETQYF. Written as DNA, the CDR3 is TGTGCCAGCAGCGTAGGATTCAGGGTAGGAGAGACCCAGTACTTC. The chain links TRBV9 to TRBJ2-5, with a possible D match to TRBD1 (5 bases). Between the trimmed V and J ends, which lost 0 bases and 4 bases, there was a span of 13 bases. This CDR3 has 15 residues. Germline CDR1 reads SGDLS; CDR2 reads YYNGEE.

The table lists this clone with a few counts. The J gene is TRBJ1-1, the V gene TRBV19; 7 bases are shared with TRBD1. CDR3 length: 15 residues. Germline CDR1 reads LNHDA; CDR2 reads SQIVND (reference sequence). V lost 7 bases and J lost 0; bases outside the gene matches: 8. CDR3 bases: TGTGCCAGTAACCCGACAGGGTGGCTGAACACTGAAGCTTTCTTT. Amino acid sequence: CASNPTGWLNTEAFF.

Written as DNA, the CDR3 is TGTGCCAGTAGGGGACAGGGGGCAAGCCCCCAGCATTTT. It translates to CASRGQGASPQHF. V is TRBV19 and J is TRBJ1-5, with TRBD1 matching over 12 bases. CDR1 is LNHDA, CDR2 SQIVND, per germline (reference sequence). Germline trimming cut 6 bases from V and 10 bases from J; bases unmatched to any gene: 4. This CDR3 has 13 residues.

The chain carries TRBV7-3 and TRBJ1-2; D is uncertain. Germline CDR1 and CDR2: SGHTA and FQGTGA. The CDR3 extends over 14 amino acids. V was shortened by 8 bases and J by 5 bases, with 18 bases between the two germline ends. The CDR3 here is CASAAEGDGYGYTF. In DNA, the CDR3 is TGTGCCAGCGCAGCTGAGGGAGATGGGTATGGCTACACCTTC.